The source of this T cell receptor (beta chain) is a study of OX40 agonist ivuxolimab in advanced cancers. As for the study in general: Ivuxolimab, an antibody that agonizes OX40 (CD134), was administered to the patients. The study, taken as a whole, reports: Certain nonresponding patients likewise had low normalized T-cell clonal expansion. Clonal expansion was among the lowest in partial responders at 0.1-3.0 mg/kg, especially CD8+.

Generated by immunoSEQ multiplex PCR, the TCRdb table keeps only in-frame clones and is missing some. The top ten clones hold around 2.7% of a sample with tens of thousands of clones, roughly 87% of them seen once. Concerning this clone itself: Its matching antigen is unknown.

Autoimmune disease history or systemic immunosuppression was exclusionary. This CDR3 spans 13 amino acids. With 3 bases removed from V and 6 bases from J, the gap between germline ends came to 8 bases. Germline V gene lookup returns CDR1 LNHDA and CDR2 SQIVND (reference sequence). This specimen was CD4+ or CD8+ T cells sorted from blood, taken in a trial of the OX40 agonist ivuxolimab. The clonotype originates from an adult with an advanced solid tumor such as melanoma, head and neck, liver or kidney cancer. The J gene is TRBJ2-2, the V gene TRBV19; D tentatively fits TRBD1 or TRBD2 (5 bases each). In nucleotides, the CDR3 is TGTGCCAGTAGTATTGTGGGGGCCGGGGAGCTGTTTTTT. It encodes CASSIVGAGELFF.